These 29 T cell receptor beta chains came from one sample sequenced in a study of blood T cell repertoires in COVID-19. TCRdb's table, derived via immunoSEQ multiplex PCR, lists solely in-frame clones and lacks some. The sample consists of about 190,000 clones, roughly 78% of them appearing once. The sequenced sample was peripheral blood. The receptors here all came from a woman over 75 with active or convalescent COVID-19.

The chain combines TRBV6-5 with TRBJ2-4; TRBD1 matches at 9 bases. J lost 9 bases, V lost 6 bases, and 9 bases had no gene match. This CDR3 spans 14 amino acids. Germline V gives CDR1 MNHEY, CDR2 SVGAGI. CDR3 sequence: CASSLGQGKAIQYF. The CDR3 DNA reads TGTGCCAGCAGCCTCGGACAGGGGAAAGCCATTCAGTACTTC.

This clone showed up just once. The chain carries TRBV5-4 and TRBJ1-5; a possible D gene is TRBD1 (6 bases). The CDR3 is 16 residues long. Germline V gene lookup returns CDR1 SGHNT and CDR2 YYREEE (reference sequence). V was cut by 2 bases and J by 1 base, with 13 bases left in between. The CDR3 nucleotides are TGTGCCAGCAGCTTTCGTTCGCAGGGGAGCAATCAGCCCCAGCATTTT. Amino acids: CASSFRSQGSNQPQHF.

The chain carries TRBV4-1 and TRBJ1-4, with 9 nucleotides matching TRBD1. J gave up 7 bases and V 3 bases, and 15 bases lay outside the gene matches. Germline V CDR1 and CDR2: MGHRA, YSYEKL. The CDR3 is 18 amino acids. Here the CDR3 DNA reads TGCGCCAGCAGCCAGCCCAGGACAGGGGAAGTGGATAGTGAAAAACTGTTTTTT. This gives the protein CASSQPRTGEVDSEKLFF.

V gene TRBV19 combines with J gene TRBJ2-7; 7 bases fit TRBD2. With V trimmed by 5 bases and J by 2 bases, 3 bases remained unmatched. The CDR3 has 13 residues. CDR1 is LNHDA, CDR2 SQIVND, per germline (reference sequence). The CDR3 DNA sequence: TGTGCCAGTAGTTTGGCGGGGGCCTACGAGCAGTACTTC. Translation gives CASSLAGAYEQYF.

This clone was detected a few times. J is TRBJ2-1 and V is TRBV7-2; TRBD2 agrees at 10 bases. The germline CDR1 and CDR2 sequences are SGHTA and FQGNSA. The CDR3 length is 14 residues. V was clipped by 2 bases and J by 9 bases; unmatched bases: 4. As DNA, the CDR3 is TGTGCCAGCAGCTTAAGCGGGGGGGCAGGTGAGCAGTTCTTC. Translating gives CASSLSGGAGEQFF. Using reference TRBV7-2 and TRBJ2-1 for the parts outside the CDR3, the full variable domain is GAGVSQSPSNKVTEKGKDVELRCDPISGHTALYWYRQSLGQGLEFLIYFQGNSAPDKSGLPSDRFSAERTGGSVSTLTIQRTQQEDSAVYLCASSLSGGAGEQFFGPGTRLTVL.

The rearrangement links TRBV19 to TRBJ2-7; D ambiguous. From germline, CDR1 is LNHDA and CDR2 SQIVND (reference sequence). This CDR3 is 12 amino acids long. V lost 5 bases to trimming and J lost 3 bases, with 8 bases between them. CDR3 nucleotides: TGTGCCAGTAGTGGGCAGGTCTACGAGCAGTACTTC. Protein sequence: CASSGQVYEQYF.

J is TRBJ2-7 and V is TRBV28; a weak D match, TRBD1 (5 bases). Germline assignment: CDR1 MDHEN and CDR2 SYDVKM. The CDR3 contains 15 residues. Trimming left V 1 base short and J 3 bases short, with 13 bases between. CDR3 amino acids: CASSLSQGWNYEQYF. As DNA, the CDR3 is TGTGCCAGCAGTTTATCGCAGGGCTGGAACTACGAGCAGTACTTC.

The rearrangement joins TRBV7-9 to TRBJ2-7, with a weak D call TRBD2 (6 bases). V was shortened by 4 bases and J by 4 bases, with 20 bases between the two germline ends. Germline V gene lookup returns CDR1 SEHNR and CDR2 FQNEAQ (reference sequence). The CDR3 has 16 amino acids. In DNA, the CDR3 is TGTGCCAGCAGCTCCAGGCCGGGAGAAGGGTCGTACGAGCAGTACTTC. Its protein is CASSSRPGEGSYEQYF.

Only a few counts were recorded for this clone. This chain uses TRBV5-1 with TRBJ2-2, with TRBD1 as a possible D gene (6 bases). Germline V gene sequence: CDR1 SGHRS, CDR2 YFSETQ. The V and J ends lost 5 bases and 6 bases respectively, with 14 bases between them. The CDR3 runs to 14 residues. The CDR3 sequence is CASREVQGAGELFF. CDR3 bases: TGCGCCAGCAGGGAAGTACAGGGCGCCGGGGAGCTGTTTTTT.

The gene calls are TRBV5-8 and TRBJ2-1, with TRBD2 matching over 16 bases. CDR3 length equals 19 residues. Germline V gives CDR1 SGHTS, CDR2 YDEGEE. Trimming removed 4 bases from V and 9 bases from J; junction bases left unmatched: 16. The CDR3 spells CASSGRPGTSGGARPEQFF. The CDR3 DNA is TGTGCCAGCAGCGGAAGACCCGGGACTAGCGGGGGGGCACGACCTGAGCAGTTCTTC.

Concerning this clone: At one end, the junction sequence differs from germline, possibly due to a read error. V is TRBV7-8 and J is TRBJ1-1; tentative D call: TRBD1 (6 bases). The CDR3 sequence is 12 residues long. Germline CDR1 is SGHVS and CDR2 is FQNEAQ. DNA of the CDR3: TGTGCCAGCAGCTTATACGGGGGGCTCGAGGTCTTT. Protein: CASSLYGGLEVF.

The chain has TRBV4-2 and TRBJ1-6; D ambiguous. V gave up 0 bases and J gave up 0 bases, with 6 bases separating them. The germline V gene encodes CDR1 LGHNA and CDR2 YNFKEQ. CDR3 length: 16 residues. The CDR3 here is CASSQDLSSYNSPLHF. In DNA form, the CDR3 reads TGTGCCAGCAGCCAAGATCTGAGCTCCTATAATTCACCCCTCCACTTT.

The chain is built from TRBV6-5 and TRBJ1-1; TRBD1 matches at 9 bases. Per the germline V gene, CDR1 is MNHEY and CDR2 is SVGAGI. The CDR3 length is 13 residues. The junction had 9 bases not matched to a gene; V was cut back by 6 bases and J by 10 bases. CDR3 sequence: CASRGQGRMAAFF. DNA of the CDR3: TGTGCCAGCAGGGGACAGGGCAGAATGGCAGCTTTCTTT.

Remarks on this clone: This sample also contains other DNA sequences that code for the same CDR3. The chain couples TRBV2 to TRBJ2-6; 8 bases are shared with TRBD1. This CDR3 comprises 15 residues. V was pared by 6 bases and J by 0 bases, with 1 base of the junction left unmatched. CDR1 is SNHLY, CDR2 FYNNEI, per germline. CDR3 sequence: CASSGTGSGANVLTF. The CDR3 DNA sequence: TGTGCCAGCAGCGGGACAGGCTCTGGGGCCAACGTCCTGACTTTC.

This clone was seen at least ten times. The chain recombines TRBV5-1 with TRBJ1-1, with 7 bases identical to TRBD1. Trimming removed 3 bases from V and 5 bases from J; junction bases left unmatched: 10. CDR1 is SGHRS, CDR2 YFSETQ, per germline. The CDR3 extends over 15 amino acids. CDR3 in amino acids: CASSSAQGVTTEAFF. CDR3 nucleotide sequence: TGCGCCAGCAGCTCGGCCCAGGGGGTTACTACTGAAGCTTTCTTT.

This clone came up a few times. One junction end does not reproduce the germline sequence, and a read error may be involved. The chain carries TRBV3-1 (or the pseudogene TRBV3-2) and TRBJ1-4; 12 bases match TRBD1. The CDR3 spans 15 residues. Germline V gene sequence: CDR1 LGHDT, CDR2 YNNKEL (reference sequence). CDR3 nucleotide sequence: TGTGCCAGCACCCAAGGGGGACAGGGGGCGCCCCGACTGTTTTTT. This encodes CASTQGGQGAPRLFF.

The chain carries TRBV7-2 and TRBJ2-1; no clear D. This CDR3 has 16 residues. Germline lookup yields CDR1 SGHTA and CDR2 FQGNSA. Trimming pared 2 bases from V and 8 bases from J, leaving 19 bases between. Written as DNA, the CDR3 is TGTGCCAGCAGCTTAATGTCCGGCAGCCGTCGGGATGAGCAGTTCTTC. Translated, it gives CASSLMSGSRRDEQFF.

This clone was counted a few times. This chain joins TRBV6-6 and TRBJ2-3, with 7 bases identical to TRBD2. Germline assignment: CDR1 MNHNY and CDR2 SVGAGI (reference sequence). V shed 0 bases, J shed 2 bases, and the junction held 2 bases outside the gene matches. The CDR3 sequence is 15 residues long. In DNA form, the CDR3 reads TGTGCCAGCAGTTACTCGACTAGCCTCACAGATACGCAGTATTTT. It is translated as CASSYSTSLTDTQYF.

V and J are TRBV19 and TRBJ1-1; a possible D gene is TRBD1 (5 bases). The CDR3 is 15 amino acids. The V end lost 6 bases, the J end lost 5 bases, and 19 bases lay between the germline ends. The germline gives CDR1 LNHDA, CDR2 SQIVND (reference sequence). CDR3 DNA: TGTGCCAGTAGCGGCCCTGCGGGACGTCTGACTGAAGCTTTCTTT. Amino acid sequence: CASSGPAGRLTEAFF.

The chain is built from TRBV11-2 and TRBJ2-4; possible D gene TRBD1, 5 bases. With 0 bases removed from V and 0 bases from J, the gap between germline ends came to 12 bases. The CDR3 consists of 17 residues. The germline CDR1 and CDR2 sequences are SGHAT and FQNNGV. CDR3 sequence reads: CASSLDLSRGAKNIQYF. Written as DNA, the CDR3 is TGTGCCAGCAGCTTAGATCTCAGTAGGGGAGCCAAAAACATTCAGTACTTC.

The V and J genes are TRBV11-2 and TRBJ1-4, with 10 bases that match TRBD1. Germline V gene lookup returns CDR1 SGHAT and CDR2 FQNNGV. J was trimmed by 10 bases and V by 3 bases; bases with no gene match: 11. The CDR3 is made up of 16 amino acids. The CDR3 reads CASSFSSGDRGGKLFF. For the CDR3, the DNA is TGTGCCAGCAGCTTTTCCTCCGGGGACAGGGGAGGAAAACTGTTTTTT.

This chain's CDR3 is CASSPSSGYNEQFF. CDR3 in DNA: TGTGCCAGCTCACCGTCTAGCGGATACAATGAGCAGTTCTTC. The chain employs TRBV18 and TRBJ2-1; 7 bases align to TRBD2. CDR3 length: 14 amino acids. CDR1 is KGHSH and CDR2 is LQKENI in the germline V gene. The ends lost 3 bases at V and 4 bases at J; junction bases unmatched: 3.

V and J are TRBV30 and TRBJ1-1, with D tentatively TRBD1 (5 bases). Germline V gene sequence: CDR1 GTSNPN, CDR2 SVGIG (reference sequence). The CDR3 loop spans 13 amino acids. Trimming removed 3 bases at V and 3 bases at J, with 11 bases between. The CDR3 region is CAWRQRGYTEAFF. The CDR3 nucleotides are TGTGCCTGGAGACAACGGGGGTACACTGAAGCTTTCTTT.

The chain employs TRBV5-1 and TRBJ2-3; 10 nucleotides align to TRBD1. The CDR3 runs 15 residues. J lost 2 bases, V lost 3 bases, and 3 bases had no gene match. Germline lookup yields CDR1 SGHRS and CDR2 YFSETQ. The CDR3: CASSSGQGVTDTQYF. The CDR3 DNA reads TGCGCCAGCAGCTCCGGACAGGGGGTCACAGATACGCAGTATTTT.

The rearrangement links TRBV4-3 to TRBJ2-1; D may be TRBD2 (6 bases). V gave up 4 bases and J gave up 3 bases, with 10 bases separating them. Germline values: CDR1 LGHNA, CDR2 YSLEER. The CDR3 totals 14 residues. CDR3 nucleotide sequence: TGCGCCAGCAGCCCGCGGGACCACTACAATGAGCAGTTCTTC. Its translation is CASSPRDHYNEQFF.

The chain couples TRBV28 to TRBJ1-2; TRBD1 aligns across 12 bases. The CDR3 totals 14 residues. V lost 7 bases and J lost 8; bases outside the gene matches: 8. Germline CDR1 and CDR2: MDHEN and SYDVKM. CDR3 amino acids: CASIPGQGARGYTF. The CDR3, as DNA: TGTGCCAGCATCCCGGGACAGGGGGCTCGAGGCTACACCTTC.

This chain uses TRBV30 with TRBJ2-7; D perhaps matches TRBD2 (6 bases). The ends were cut back, 5 bases at V and 3 bases at J, with 14 bases in the middle. CDR1 is GTSNPN and CDR2 is SVGIG in the germline V gene (reference sequence). This CDR3 has 13 amino acids. The CDR3 sequence is CAWDLQGGYEQYF. As DNA, the CDR3 is TGTGCCTGGGACCTCCAGGGAGGCTACGAGCAGTACTTC. Based on the CDR3 plus reference TRBV30 and TRBJ2-7, the full variable domain is SQTIHQWPATLVQPVGSPLSLECTVEGTSNPNLYWYRQAAGRGLQLLFYSVGIGQISSEVPQNLSASRPQDRQFILSSKKLLLSDSGFYLCAWDLQGGYEQYFGPGTRLTVT.

This clone has more than one count but fewer than ten. The chain carries TRBV28 and TRBJ1-2; D gene unclear. Germline V gene lookup returns CDR1 MDHEN and CDR2 SYDVKM. The length of the CDR3 is 12 residues. V gave up 2 bases and J gave up 8 bases, with 9 bases separating them. The CDR3 nucleotides are TGTGCCAGCAGTTTAAAGGGAGGGGGCTACACCTTC. Encoded protein: CASSLKGGGYTF.

This clone was seen more than once but under ten times. The chain links TRBV30 to TRBJ1-3; D uncertain. Trimming removed 0 bases from V and 0 bases from J, with 12 bases in between. Per germline, CDR1 GTSNPN and CDR2 SVGIG (reference sequence). CDR3 size: 16 residues. The DNA for the CDR3 is TGTGCCTGGAGTGTACGGAACAGCCTCTCTGGAAACACCATATATTTT. Its protein product is CAWSVRNSLSGNTIYF.